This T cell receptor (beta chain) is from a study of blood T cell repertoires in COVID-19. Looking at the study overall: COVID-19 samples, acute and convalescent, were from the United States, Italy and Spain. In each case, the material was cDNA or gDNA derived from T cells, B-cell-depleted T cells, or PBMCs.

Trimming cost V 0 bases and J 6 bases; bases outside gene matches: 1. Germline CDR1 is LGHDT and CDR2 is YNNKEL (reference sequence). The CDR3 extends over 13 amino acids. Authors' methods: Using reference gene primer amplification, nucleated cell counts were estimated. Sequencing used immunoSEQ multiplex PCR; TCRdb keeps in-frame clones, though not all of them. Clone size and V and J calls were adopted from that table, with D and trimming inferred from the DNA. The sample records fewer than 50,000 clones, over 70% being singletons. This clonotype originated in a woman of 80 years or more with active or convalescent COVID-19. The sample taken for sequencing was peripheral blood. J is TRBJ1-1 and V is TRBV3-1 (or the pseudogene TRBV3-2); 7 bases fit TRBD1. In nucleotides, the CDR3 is TGTGCCAGCAGCCAAGATGGGACAGCTGAAGCTTTCTTT. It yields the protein CASSQDGTAEAFF.